This passage covers 18 T cell receptor beta chains from one sample sequenced in a study of T cell responses to AZD1222 COVID-19 vaccine. TCRdb's table, derived via immunoSEQ multiplex PCR, lists solely in-frame clones and lacks some. Of 150,000 or so clones in the sample, 89% were seen once. Specimen: peripheral blood, collected on day 0 of AZD1222 vaccination. The receptors here all came from an adult in good health.

This sequence joins TRBV28 and TRBJ2-3; D is ambiguous. CDR3 length: 12 amino acids. Trimming took 6 bases from V and 4 from J, leaving 8 bases between them. CDR1 and CDR2 from the germline V gene are MDHEN and SYDVKM. This CDR3 is CASSGSSDTQYF. The CDR3 coding sequence is TGTGCCAGCAGCGGGTCCTCAGATACGCAGTATTTT.

In DNA form, the CDR3 reads TGCGCCAGCAGTGCCGGGACAGGTGCCTTAGCCAAAAACATTCAGTACTTC. It encodes CASSAGTGALAKNIQYF. The V call is TRBV10-2, the J call TRBJ2-4, with 8 nucleotides matching TRBD1. The CDR3 is 17 residues long. Germline CDR1 WSHSY, CDR2 SAAADI. V dropped 4 bases and J dropped 0; count of bases not matched to a gene: 8.

This clone occurred a few times. The chain uses TRBV5-1 and TRBJ2-7, with D unclear. The germline V gene encodes CDR1 SGHRS and CDR2 YFSETQ. The CDR3 spans 16 residues. Trimming pared 1 base from V and 5 bases from J, leaving 19 bases between. The CDR3: CASSLMPALAGDEQYF. CDR3 nucleotide sequence: TGCGCCAGCAGCTTGATGCCCGCCCTGGCTGGTGACGAGCAGTACTTC. The whole variable domain, remainder taken from reference TRBV5-1 and TRBJ2-7, is KAGVTQTPRYLIKTRGQQVTLSCSPISGHRSVSWYQQTPGQGLQFLFEYFSETQRNKGNFPGRFSGRQFSNSRSEMNVSTLELGDSALYLCASSLMPALAGDEQYFGPGTRLTVT.

The chain recombines TRBV11-2 with TRBJ2-7, with 12 nucleotides matching TRBD1. The CDR3 totals 17 residues. Germline CDR1 SGHAT, CDR2 FQNNGV. The V and J ends lost 4 bases and 3 bases, in that order; junction bases with no gene match: 10. The CDR3 here is CASSSPGQGAFRYEQYF. In DNA form, the CDR3 reads TGTGCCAGCAGCTCGCCGGGACAGGGGGCGTTCCGCTACGAGCAGTACTTC.

This chain links TRBV11-2 with TRBJ1-6, with no clear D. V dropped 1 base and J dropped 6 bases, with 7 bases sitting between them. The CDR3 spans 14 residues. Per germline, CDR1 SGHAT and CDR2 FQNNGV. Here the CDR3 DNA reads TGTGCCAGCAGCTTAGCGCAGCCTAATTCACCCCTCCACTTT. Its translation is CASSLAQPNSPLHF.

This chain connects TRBV13 to TRBJ2-3, with 13 bases fitting TRBD2. The length of the CDR3 is 18 residues. Germline trimming cut 0 bases from V and 5 bases from J; bases unmatched to any gene: 8. Looked up from germline, CDR1 is PRHDT and CDR2 is FYEKMQ (reference sequence). CDR3 amino acids: CASSLGLAGGYMEDTQYF. In nucleotides, the CDR3 is TGTGCCAGCAGCTTAGGACTAGCGGGAGGGTATATGGAAGATACGCAGTATTTT.

The chain employs TRBV2 and TRBJ1-4; D is undetermined. This CDR3 is built from 14 residues. Germline CDR1 and CDR2: SNHLY and FYNNEI. The ends were cut back, 7 bases at V and 0 bases at J, with 9 bases in the middle. CDR3 coding DNA: TGTGCCAGCATCGAGACATCAACTAATGAAAAACTGTTTTTT. It is translated as CASIETSTNEKLFF. Full variable domain (outside the CDR3, taken from reference TRBV2 and TRBJ1-4): EPEVTQTPSHQVTQMGQEVILRCVPISNHLYFYWYRQILGQKVEFLVSFYNNEISEKSEIFDDQFSVERPDGSNFTLKIRSTKLEDSAMYFCASIETSTNEKLFFGSGTQLSVL.

The CDR3 nucleotides read TGCGCCAGCAGCTCGGATGGGTCAGACGGGTATACGCAGTATTTT. Its protein is CASSSDGSDGYTQYF. The chain links TRBV5-1 to TRBJ2-3; D remains unclear. Trimming took off 3 bases at V and 7 bases at J, with 18 bases between the two ends. Per the germline V gene, CDR1 is SGHRS and CDR2 is YFSETQ. This CDR3 is built from 15 residues.

The V gene is TRBV19, the J gene TRBJ1-2, with 9 bases lining up with TRBD1. Germline V lookup: CDR1 LNHDA, CDR2 SQIVND (reference sequence). V lost 4 bases and J lost 4; bases outside the gene matches: 7. The CDR3 has 15 amino acids. The CDR3 DNA sequence: TGTGCCAGTAGTACCACAGGACAGGGGACCTATGGCTACACCTTC. This codes for CASSTTGQGTYGYTF.

V gene TRBV7-3 combines with J gene TRBJ1-1; 8 bases are a match to TRBD1. The CDR3 extends over 15 amino acids. Germline V lookup: CDR1 SGHTA, CDR2 FQGTGA. Germline trimming cut 6 bases from V and 5 bases from J; bases unmatched to any gene: 11. DNA of the CDR3: TGTGCCAGCAGTGGAGCAGGGGGCCGGGGAACTGAAGCTTTCTTT. Its protein product is CASSGAGGRGTEAFF.

In its sample, this clone was seen once. The rearrangement uses TRBV5-8 and TRBJ2-5; the match to TRBD2 covers 8 bases. V shed 2 bases, J shed 5 bases, and the junction held 8 bases outside the gene matches. The CDR3 extends over 15 amino acids. Germline lookup yields CDR1 SGHTS and CDR2 YDEGEE. CDR3 sequence: CASSFRGGAVETQYF. As DNA, the CDR3 is TGTGCCAGCAGCTTCCGGGGGGGCGCGGTGGAGACCCAGTACTTC.

The chain employs TRBV27 and TRBJ1-6; D is unclear. Germline values: CDR1 MNHEY, CDR2 SMNVEV (reference sequence). The CDR3 runs 12 residues. V lost 5 bases to trimming and J lost 7 bases, with 6 bases between them. The CDR3 bases are TGTGCCAGCAGTAGGTTGAATTCACCCCTCCACTTT. This translates into CASSRLNSPLHF.

V is TRBV9 and J is TRBJ1-6; maybe TRBD1 (5 bases). CDR1 SGDLS and CDR2 YYNGEE come from the germline V gene. This CDR3 has 15 amino acids. V was cut by 4 bases and J by 10 bases, with 18 bases left in between. CDR3 sequence (DNA): TGTGCCAGCAGCCTTATGGGAGGGGCGGGCTCACCCCTCCACTTT. This sequence encodes CASSLMGGAGSPLHF.

V and J are TRBV11-2 and TRBJ1-2; D might be TRBD1 (5 bases). Trimming left V 0 bases short and J 7 bases short, with 9 bases between. CDR3 length: 13 residues. Germline lookup yields CDR1 SGHAT and CDR2 FQNNGV. CDR3 sequence: CASSLDSGGGYTF. The DNA for the CDR3 is TGTGCCAGCAGCTTAGATTCGGGGGGTGGCTACACCTTC.

The gene calls are TRBV11-2 and TRBJ1-2; D is undetermined. This CDR3 is 13 amino acids long. V lost 4 bases, J lost 4 bases, and 10 bases lay in between. Per the germline V gene, CDR1 is SGHAT and CDR2 is FQNNGV. The CDR3 sequence is CASSWDRGYGYTF. CDR3 sequence (DNA): TGTGCCAGCAGCTGGGATCGGGGCTATGGCTACACCTTC. Supplemented by reference TRBV11-2 and TRBJ1-2, the full variable domain reads EAGVAQSPRYKIIEKRQSVAFWCNPISGHATLYWYQQILGQGPKLLIQFQNNGVVDDSQLPKDRFSAERLKGVDSTLKIQPAKLEDSAVYLCASSWDRGYGYTFGSGTRLTVV.

This chain connects TRBV12-3 or TRBV12-4 to TRBJ2-7; D is uncertain. This CDR3 is 13 amino acids long. The V end was cut by 0 bases, the J end by 6 bases, with 9 bases between. The CDR3 protein is CASSLALSSEQYF. The CDR3 DNA reads as TGTGCCAGCAGTTTAGCGCTCTCGTCCGAGCAGTACTTC.

V gene TRBV6-2 or TRBV6-3 combines with J gene TRBJ1-2, with D perhaps TRBD1 (6 bases). The germline V gene encodes CDR1 MNHEY and CDR2 SVGEGT. V lost 2 bases and J lost 14, with 21 bases in between. The CDR3 is 14 amino acids. The CDR3 protein is CASSYEGHSTPGTF. CDR3 bases: TGTGCCAGCAGTTACGAGGGACACTCGACGCCTGGGACCTTC.

This chain joins TRBV27 and TRBJ1-3; maybe TRBD1 (5 bases). The length of the CDR3 is 15 residues. Trimming stripped 5 bases from V and 10 bases from J, with 21 bases between. Germline-derived CDR1 and CDR2 are MNHEY and SMNVEV (reference sequence). The CDR3 region is CASSPRDGFRGTIYF. CDR3 DNA: TGTGCCAGCAGTCCCCGGGACGGATTCCGAGGGACCATATATTTT.